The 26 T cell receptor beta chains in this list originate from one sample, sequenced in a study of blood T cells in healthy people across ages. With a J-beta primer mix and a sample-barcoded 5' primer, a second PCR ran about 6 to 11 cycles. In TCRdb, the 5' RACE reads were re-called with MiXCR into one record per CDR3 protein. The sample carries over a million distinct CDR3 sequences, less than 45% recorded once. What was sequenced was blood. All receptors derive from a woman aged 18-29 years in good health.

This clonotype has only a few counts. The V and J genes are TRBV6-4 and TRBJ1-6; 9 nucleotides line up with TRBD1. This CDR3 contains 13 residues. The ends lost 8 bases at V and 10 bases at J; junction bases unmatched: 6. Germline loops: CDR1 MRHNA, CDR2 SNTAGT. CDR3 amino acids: CASSRTGASPLHF. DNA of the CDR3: TGTGCCAGCTCAAGGACAGGGGCATCACCCCTCCACTTT.

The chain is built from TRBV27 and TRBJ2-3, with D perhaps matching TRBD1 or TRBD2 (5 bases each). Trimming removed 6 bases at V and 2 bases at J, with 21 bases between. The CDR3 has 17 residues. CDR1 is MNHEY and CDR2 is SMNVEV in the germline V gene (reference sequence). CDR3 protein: CASSHHWGFQDTDTQYF. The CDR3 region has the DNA TGTGCCAGCAGCCACCACTGGGGGTTTCAAGACACAGATACGCAGTATTTT.

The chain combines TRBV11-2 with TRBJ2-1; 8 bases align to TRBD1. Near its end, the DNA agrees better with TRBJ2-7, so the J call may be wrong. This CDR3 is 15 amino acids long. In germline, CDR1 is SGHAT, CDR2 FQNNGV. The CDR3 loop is CASRGQGGSYNEQYF. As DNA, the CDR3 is TGTGCCAGCCGAGGACAGGGAGGATCCTACAATGAGCAGTACTTC.

In DNA form, the CDR3 reads TGTGCCAGCCTTGAAGGGGGTAGGGGGGCAACTAATGAAAAACTGTTTTTT. Protein sequence: CASLEGGRGATNEKLFF. J is TRBJ1-4 and V is TRBV28; D possibly corresponds to TRBD1 (6 bases). V lost 8 bases, J lost 0 bases, and 19 bases lay in between. Germline V gene lookup returns CDR1 MDHEN and CDR2 SYDVKM. This CDR3 has 17 amino acids.

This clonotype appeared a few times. In nucleotides, the CDR3 is TGTGCCAGCAGCTTAGAGGGAGAGAGGGGAAACACCATATATTTT. Amino acids: CASSLEGERGNTIYF. The chain carries TRBV7-2 and TRBJ1-3; D gene unclear. The CDR3 sequence is 15 residues long. CDR1 is SGHTA and CDR2 is FQGNSA in the germline V gene. V lost 1 base to trimming and J lost 4 bases, with 11 bases between them.

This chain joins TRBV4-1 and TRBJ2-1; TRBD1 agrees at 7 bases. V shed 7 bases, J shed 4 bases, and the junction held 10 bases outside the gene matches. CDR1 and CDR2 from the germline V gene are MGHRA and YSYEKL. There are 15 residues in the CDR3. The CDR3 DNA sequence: TGCGCCAGCACTCTACGACAGGGTAGTTACAATGAGCAGTTCTTC. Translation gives CASTLRQGSYNEQFF.

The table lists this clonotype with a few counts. This CDR3 reads CASSPGVDEQFF. DNA for the CDR3: TGCGCCAGCAGCCCCGGGGTTGATGAGCAGTTCTTC. The chain recombines TRBV4-1 with TRBJ2-1; tentative D call: TRBD2 (5 bases). V lost 4 bases and J 8 bases, leaving 9 bases between the germline ends. The CDR3 length is 12 residues. CDR1 and CDR2 from the germline V gene are MGHRA and YSYEKL.

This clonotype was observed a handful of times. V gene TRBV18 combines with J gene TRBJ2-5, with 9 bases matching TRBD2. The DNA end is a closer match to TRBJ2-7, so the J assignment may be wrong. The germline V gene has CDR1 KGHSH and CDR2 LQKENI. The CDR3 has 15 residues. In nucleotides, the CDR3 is TGTGCCAGCTCAATGACTGAGCGGGAGGACTACGAGCAGTACTTC. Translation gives CASSMTEREDYEQYF.

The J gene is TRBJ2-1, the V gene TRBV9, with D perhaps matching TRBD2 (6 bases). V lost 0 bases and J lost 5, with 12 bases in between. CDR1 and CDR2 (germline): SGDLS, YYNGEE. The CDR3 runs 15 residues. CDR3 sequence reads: CASSVAGVINNEQFF. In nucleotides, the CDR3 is TGTGCCAGCAGCGTAGCGGGGGTGATCAACAATGAGCAGTTCTTC.

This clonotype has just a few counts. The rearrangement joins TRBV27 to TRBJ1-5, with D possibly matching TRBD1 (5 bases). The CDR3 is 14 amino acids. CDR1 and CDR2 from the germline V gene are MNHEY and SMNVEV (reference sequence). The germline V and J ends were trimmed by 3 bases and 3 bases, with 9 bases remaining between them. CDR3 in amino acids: CASSFGRVNQPQHF. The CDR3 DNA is TGTGCCAGCAGTTTTGGCAGGGTCAATCAGCCCCAGCATTTT.

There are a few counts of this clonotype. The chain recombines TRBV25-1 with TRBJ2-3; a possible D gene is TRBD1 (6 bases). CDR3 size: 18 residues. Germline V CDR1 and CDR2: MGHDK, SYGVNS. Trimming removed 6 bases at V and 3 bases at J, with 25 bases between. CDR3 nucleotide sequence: TGTGCCAGCAGAGGCCCCACCGGCCCGGTAGGGGGAACAGATACGCAGTATTTT. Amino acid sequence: CASRGPTGPVGGTDTQYF. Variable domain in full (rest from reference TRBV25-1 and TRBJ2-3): EADIYQTPRYLVIGTGKKITLECSQTMGHDKMYWYQQDPGMELHLIHYSYGVNSTEKGDLSSESTVSRIRTEHFPLTLESARPSHTSQYLCASRGPTGPVGGTDTQYFGPGTRLTVL.

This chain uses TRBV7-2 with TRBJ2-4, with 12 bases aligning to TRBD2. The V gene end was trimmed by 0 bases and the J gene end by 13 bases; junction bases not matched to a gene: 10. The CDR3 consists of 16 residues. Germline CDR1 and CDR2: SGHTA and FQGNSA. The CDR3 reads CASSLAQGLAGGEQYF. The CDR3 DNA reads TGTGCCAGCAGCTTAGCGCAGGGACTAGCGGGTGGTGAGCAGTACTTC.

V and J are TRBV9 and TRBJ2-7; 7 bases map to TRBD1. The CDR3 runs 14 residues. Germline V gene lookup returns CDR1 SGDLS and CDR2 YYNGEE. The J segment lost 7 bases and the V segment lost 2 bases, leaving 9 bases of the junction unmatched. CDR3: CASSVWDRDNEQYF. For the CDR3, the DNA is TGTGCCAGCAGCGTCTGGGACAGAGACAATGAGCAGTACTTC.

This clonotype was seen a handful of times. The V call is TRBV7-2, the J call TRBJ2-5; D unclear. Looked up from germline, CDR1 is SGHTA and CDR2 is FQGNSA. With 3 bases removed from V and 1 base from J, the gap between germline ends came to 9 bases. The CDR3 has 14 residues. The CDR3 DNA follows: TGTGCCAGCAGCTTCAACCCAGGCCAAGAGACCCAGTACTTC. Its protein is CASSFNPGQETQYF.

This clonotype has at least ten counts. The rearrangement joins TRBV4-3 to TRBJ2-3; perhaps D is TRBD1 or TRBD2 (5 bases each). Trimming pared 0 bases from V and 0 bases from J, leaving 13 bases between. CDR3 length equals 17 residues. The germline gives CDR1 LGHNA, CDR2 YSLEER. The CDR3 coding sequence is TGCGCCAGCAGCCAAGATCTCGGGGCGACTAGCACAGATACGCAGTATTTT. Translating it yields CASSQDLGATSTDTQYF.

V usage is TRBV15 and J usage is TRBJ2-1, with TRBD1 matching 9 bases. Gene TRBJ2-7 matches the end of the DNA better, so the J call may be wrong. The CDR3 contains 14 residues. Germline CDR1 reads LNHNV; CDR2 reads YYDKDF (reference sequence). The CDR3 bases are TGTGCCACCAGTCCGGGACAGGGTGTGTCTGAGCAGTACTTC. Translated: CATSPGQGVSEQYF.

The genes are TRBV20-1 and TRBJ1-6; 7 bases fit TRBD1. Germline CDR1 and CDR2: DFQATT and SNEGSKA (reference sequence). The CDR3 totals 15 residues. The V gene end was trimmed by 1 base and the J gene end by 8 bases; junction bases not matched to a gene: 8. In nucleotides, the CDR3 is TGCAGTGCTAGAGGACAGGGCAATGTCTATTCACCCCTCCACTTT. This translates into CSARGQGNVYSPLHF.

The CDR3 DNA is TGTGCCAGCAGTTTAGCGGCTGGGCGCGGACACTATGGCTACACCTTC. It translates to CASSLAAGRGHYGYTF. The rearrangement joins TRBV12-3 or TRBV12-4 to TRBJ1-2; D unresolved. There are 16 residues in the CDR3. Trimming cost V 0 bases and J 3 bases, with 14 bases left between them.

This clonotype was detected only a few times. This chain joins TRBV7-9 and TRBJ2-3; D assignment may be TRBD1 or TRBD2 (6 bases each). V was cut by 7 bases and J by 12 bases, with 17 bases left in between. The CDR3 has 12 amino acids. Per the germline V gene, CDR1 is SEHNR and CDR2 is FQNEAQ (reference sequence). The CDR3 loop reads CASNEGGTSQYF. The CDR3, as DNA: TGTGCCAGCAACGAAGGGGGGACGAGTCAGTATTTT.

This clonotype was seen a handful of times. The CDR3 spells CASSLFGGFAETQYF. CDR3 nucleotides: TGTGCCAGCAGTTTGTTCGGTGGGTTCGCAGAGACCCAGTACTTC. This rearrangement joins TRBV12-3 or TRBV12-4 to TRBJ2-5; D uncertain. The CDR3 is 15 residues long. The V and J ends lost 3 bases and 4 bases respectively, with 15 bases between them.

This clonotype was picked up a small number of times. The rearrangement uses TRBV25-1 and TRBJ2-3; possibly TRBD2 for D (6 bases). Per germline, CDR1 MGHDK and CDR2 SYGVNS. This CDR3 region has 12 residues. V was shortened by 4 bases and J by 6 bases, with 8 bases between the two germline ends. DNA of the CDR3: TGTGCCAGCAGTGGGGACTTTGATACGCAGTATTTT. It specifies CASSGDFDTQYF. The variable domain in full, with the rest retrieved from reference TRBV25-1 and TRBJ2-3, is EADIYQTPRYLVIGTGKKITLECSQTMGHDKMYWYQQDPGMELHLIHYSYGVNSTEKGDLSSESTVSRIRTEHFPLTLESARPSHTSQYLCASSGDFDTQYFGPGTRLTVL.

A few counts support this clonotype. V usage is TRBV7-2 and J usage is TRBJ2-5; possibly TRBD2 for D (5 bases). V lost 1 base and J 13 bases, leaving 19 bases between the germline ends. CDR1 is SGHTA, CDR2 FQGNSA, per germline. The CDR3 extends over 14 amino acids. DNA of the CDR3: TGTGCCAGCAGCTTAGGTAATACGGGATCCAGCCGGTACTTC. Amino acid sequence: CASSLGNTGSSRYF.

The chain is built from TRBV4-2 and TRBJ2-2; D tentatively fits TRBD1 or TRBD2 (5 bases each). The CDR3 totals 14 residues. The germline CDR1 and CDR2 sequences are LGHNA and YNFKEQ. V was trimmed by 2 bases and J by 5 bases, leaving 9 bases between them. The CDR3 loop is CASSQQWGTGELFF. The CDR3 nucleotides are TGTGCCAGCAGCCAACAATGGGGGACCGGGGAGCTGTTTTTT.

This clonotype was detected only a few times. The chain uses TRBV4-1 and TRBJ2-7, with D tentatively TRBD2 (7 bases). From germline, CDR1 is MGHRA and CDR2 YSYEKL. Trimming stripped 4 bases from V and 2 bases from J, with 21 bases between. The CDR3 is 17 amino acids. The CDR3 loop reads CASSPGGKGQSPYEQYF. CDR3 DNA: TGCGCCAGCAGCCCCGGGGGGAAAGGACAGTCACCCTACGAGCAGTACTTC.

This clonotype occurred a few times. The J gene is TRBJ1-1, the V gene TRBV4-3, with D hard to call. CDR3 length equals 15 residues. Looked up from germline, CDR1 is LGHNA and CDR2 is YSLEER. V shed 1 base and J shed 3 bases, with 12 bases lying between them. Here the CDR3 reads CASSQGVREDTEAFF. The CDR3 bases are TGCGCCAGCAGCCAAGGGGTGAGAGAGGACACTGAAGCTTTCTTT.

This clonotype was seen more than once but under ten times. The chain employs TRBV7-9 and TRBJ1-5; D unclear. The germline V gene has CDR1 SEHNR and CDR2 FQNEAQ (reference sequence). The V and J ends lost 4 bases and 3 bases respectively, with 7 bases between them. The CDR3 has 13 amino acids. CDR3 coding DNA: TGTGCCAGCAGCTCTCCAATCAATCAGCCCCAGCATTTT. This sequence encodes CASSSPINQPQHF.